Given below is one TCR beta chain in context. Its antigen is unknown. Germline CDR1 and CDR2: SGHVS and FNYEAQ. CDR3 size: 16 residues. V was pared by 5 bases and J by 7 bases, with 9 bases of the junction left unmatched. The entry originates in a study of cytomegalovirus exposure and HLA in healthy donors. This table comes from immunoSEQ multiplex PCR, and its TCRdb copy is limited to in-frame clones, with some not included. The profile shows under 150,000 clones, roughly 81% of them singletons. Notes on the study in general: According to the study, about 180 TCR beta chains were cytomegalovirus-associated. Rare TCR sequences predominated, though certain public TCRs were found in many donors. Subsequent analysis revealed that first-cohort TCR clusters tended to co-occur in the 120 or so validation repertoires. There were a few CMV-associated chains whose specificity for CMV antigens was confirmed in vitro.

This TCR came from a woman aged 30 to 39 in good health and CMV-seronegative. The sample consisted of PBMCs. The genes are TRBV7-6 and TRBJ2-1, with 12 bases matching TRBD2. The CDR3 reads CASSRMEGLAGNEQFF. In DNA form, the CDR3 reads TGTGCCAGCAGCAGGATGGAAGGACTAGCGGGGAATGAGCAGTTCTTC.